This T cell receptor (beta chain) was sequenced for a study of OX40 agonist ivuxolimab in advanced cancers. Findings and limits, study-wide: With doses of 0.1 to 3.0 mg/kg, CD4+ and CD8+ blood T cells had undergone clonal expansion by week 6.

As for this clone: Antigen specificity is unknown.

Sequenced by immunoSEQ multiplex PCR; TCRdb stores in-frame clones only, minus some. The sample yields 60,000 to 75,000 clones, around 82% seen once. The V gene lost 0 bases and the J gene lost 5 bases, with 13 bases spanning the gap. The CDR3 totals 15 residues. Germline loops: CDR1 SGHRS, CDR2 YFSETQ. The chain joins TRBV5-1 to TRBJ2-3; D is perhaps TRBD1 (6 bases). The sequence was collected from an adult with an advanced solid tumor such as melanoma, head and neck, liver or kidney cancer. The starting material was CD4+ or CD8+ T cells sorted from blood, obtained in a trial of the OX40 agonist ivuxolimab. The CDR3 is CASSLDGQIGDTQYF. The CDR3 coding sequence is TGCGCCAGCAGCTTGGACGGACAGATTGGAGATACGCAGTATTTT.